These 8 T cell receptor beta chains share one sample of origin, sequenced in a study of cytomegalovirus exposure and HLA in healthy donors. Both 60 Vbeta primers and 13 Jbeta primers went into the PCR. The protocol was immunoSEQ multiplex PCR, while the TCRdb copy is restricted to in-frame clones and leaves out a portion. The profile shows about 140,000 clones, approximately 79% of them singletons. Source material: PBMCs. These TCRs come from a middle-aged man in good health and CMV-seropositive.

This sequence joins TRBV27 and TRBJ2-1, with a possible D match to TRBD2 (6 bases). V was cut by 3 bases and J by 4 bases, with 19 bases left in between. The CDR3 spans 17 residues. Germline-derived CDR1 and CDR2 are MNHEY and SMNVEV (reference sequence). As DNA, the CDR3 is TGTGCCAGCAGTTTGAGTAGTAGACTAGGGAATTACAATGAGCAGTTCTTC. Translated, it gives CASSLSSRLGNYNEQFF.

The rearrangement links TRBV5-6 to TRBJ2-5; TRBD1 is a possible D gene (6 bases). V lost 5 bases to trimming and J lost 7 bases, with 15 bases between them. The CDR3 extends over 13 amino acids. Germline V CDR1 and CDR2: SGHDT, YYEEEE. The CDR3 nucleotides read TGTGCCAGCAGAAGACGACAGGTAGTGACCCAGTACTTC. Encoded protein: CASRRRQVVTQYF.

This chain links TRBV30 with TRBJ2-7; D is uncertain. The CDR3 is made up of 13 amino acids. With 0 bases removed from V and 2 bases from J, the gap between germline ends came to 8 bases. Per the germline V gene, CDR1 is GTSNPN and CDR2 is SVGIG (reference sequence). The CDR3 is CAWSVIQAYEQYF. In DNA form, the CDR3 reads TGTGCCTGGAGTGTTATTCAGGCCTACGAGCAGTACTTC.

This clone was seen only once. V gene TRBV5-1 combines with J gene TRBJ2-5, with 7 bases fitting TRBD2. CDR1 SGHRS and CDR2 YFSETQ come from the germline V gene. J was trimmed by 2 bases and V by 4 bases; bases with no gene match: 11. This CDR3 region has 16 residues. The CDR3: CASSTRTRSVQETQYF. DNA of the CDR3: TGCGCCAGCAGCACCCGGACTAGAAGTGTTCAAGAGACCCAGTACTTC.

V usage is TRBV6-6 and J usage is TRBJ2-3; D ambiguous. The CDR3 is 12 amino acids. Trimming shortened V by 0 bases and J by 5 bases, and 3 bases separated the two germline ends. Germline loops: CDR1 MNHNY, CDR2 SVGAGI (reference sequence). The CDR3 sequence: CASSYSRDTQYF. In DNA, the CDR3 is TGTGCCAGCAGTTACTCGCGAGATACGCAGTATTTT.

The J gene is TRBJ2-3, the V gene TRBV11-2, with 7 bases fitting TRBD2. V lost 3 bases to trimming and J lost 4 bases; unmatched junction nucleotides: 10. CDR1 and CDR2 from the germline V gene are SGHAT and FQNNGV. This CDR3 contains 16 residues. CDR3 in amino acids: CASSLGGAGTADTQYF. DNA of the CDR3: TGTGCCAGCAGCTTGGGAGGAGCGGGAACGGCAGATACGCAGTATTTT.

The V gene is TRBV4-1, the J gene TRBJ2-5; 7 bases fit TRBD2. Judging by the DNA end, TRBJ2-7 fits better; the J call may be wrong. CDR1 and CDR2 from the germline V gene are MGHRA and YSYEKL. CDR3 length: 16 amino acids. The CDR3: CASSHARTRGAYEQYF. CDR3 nucleotides: TGCGCCAGCAGCCACGCCCGGACTAGGGGAGCCTACGAGCAGTACTTC.

The V call is TRBV27, the J call TRBJ2-1; tentatively, D is TRBD2 (5 bases). The ends were cut back, 3 bases at V and 1 base at J, with 19 bases in the middle. In germline, CDR1 is MNHEY, CDR2 SMNVEV (reference sequence). The CDR3 length is 18 residues. CDR3 sequence reads: CASSFTPPAAESYNEQFF. CDR3 sequence (DNA): TGTGCCAGCAGTTTTACCCCCCCAGCAGCGGAATCCTACAATGAGCAGTTCTTC.